The TCR beta chain under discussion was sequenced for a study of T cell responses to AZD1222 COVID-19 vaccine. Only in-frame clones appear in the TCRdb table, and some are missing; sequencing was by immunoSEQ multiplex PCR. Seen here are some 140,000 clones, around 90% observed once, and the top ten hold 2.5% to 3%. Trimming cost V 3 bases and J 10 bases, with 13 bases left between them. The length of the CDR3 is 14 residues. Looked up from germline, CDR1 is LNHDA and CDR2 is SQIVND (reference sequence). This clone occurred a few times. Antigen specificity is unknown. Findings and caveats of the study: Seropositive at baseline were only six AZD1222 recipients. Distributed over spike, vaccine-associated CD4 TCRs predominated at 160-218 and 743-854. Scientists sampled the repertoires only once the peak T cell response had passed.

The input for sequencing was peripheral blood, taken on day 0 of AZD1222 vaccination. The rearrangement joins TRBV19 to TRBJ1-6, with D unresolved. The sequence came from an adult in good health. The CDR3 loop is CASSIEGLGSPLHF. CDR3 in DNA: TGTGCCAGTAGTATCGAAGGGTTGGGGTCACCCCTCCACTTT. Filled out from reference TRBV19 and TRBJ1-6, the complete variable domain reads DGGITQSPKYLFRKEGQNVTLSCEQNLNHDAMYWYRQDPGQGLRLIYYSQIVNDFQKGDIAEGYSVSREKKESFPLTVTSAQKNPTAFYLCASSIEGLGSPLHFGNGTRLTVT.